This TCR beta chain comes out of a study of blood T cell repertoires in COVID-19. Trimming took off 5 bases at V and 3 bases at J, with 11 bases between the two ends. The CDR3 loop spans 13 amino acids. Germline CDR1 is SGHTA and CDR2 is FQGTGA. This clone has just one count. Other DNA sequences in this specimen translate into the identical CDR3. Data came from immunoSEQ multiplex PCR; TCRdb stores just in-frame clones and leaves some out. The data hold about 340,000 clones, with more than 70% observed a single time. The clonotype originates from a man aged 25-45 years with active or convalescent COVID-19. The sequenced sample consisted of peripheral blood. This sequence joins TRBV7-3 and TRBJ2-7, with a weak D call TRBD2 (6 bases). CDR3 residues: CASSPLGGYEQYF. Written as DNA, the CDR3 is TGTGCCAGCAGCCCCCTGGGGGGCTACGAGCAGTACTTC. Based on the CDR3 plus reference TRBV7-3 and TRBJ2-7, the full variable domain is GAGVSQTPSNKVTEKGKYVELRCDPISGHTALYWYRQSLGQGPEFLIYFQGTGAADDSGLPNDRFFAVRPEGSVSTLKIQRTERGDSAVYLCASSPLGGYEQYFGPGTRLTVT.